This T cell receptor beta chain comes out of a study of shared clonotypes between healthy human individuals. This CDR3 comprises 16 residues. V lost 0 bases to trimming and J lost 0 bases, with 10 bases between them. Germline V gene lookup returns CDR1 SGHDT and CDR2 YYEEEE. The naive CD8 fraction comprised CD45RO-negative cells positively selected for CCR7 and excluded terminally differentiated effector memory CD45RA+ cells. Here immunoSEQ multiplex PCR was the method, and the copy in TCRdb shows in-frame clones only, minus some. The sample has around 2,000,000 clones, around 96% seen once. The rearrangement links TRBV5-6 to TRBJ1-3; D call uncertain. The origin of this receptor is a man younger than 35 in good health. Sequencing used naive CD8+ T cells sorted from blood. The CDR3 region is CASSLVWEGSGNTIYF. CDR3 coding DNA: TGTGCCAGCAGCTTGGTTTGGGAAGGCTCTGGAAACACCATATATTTT.